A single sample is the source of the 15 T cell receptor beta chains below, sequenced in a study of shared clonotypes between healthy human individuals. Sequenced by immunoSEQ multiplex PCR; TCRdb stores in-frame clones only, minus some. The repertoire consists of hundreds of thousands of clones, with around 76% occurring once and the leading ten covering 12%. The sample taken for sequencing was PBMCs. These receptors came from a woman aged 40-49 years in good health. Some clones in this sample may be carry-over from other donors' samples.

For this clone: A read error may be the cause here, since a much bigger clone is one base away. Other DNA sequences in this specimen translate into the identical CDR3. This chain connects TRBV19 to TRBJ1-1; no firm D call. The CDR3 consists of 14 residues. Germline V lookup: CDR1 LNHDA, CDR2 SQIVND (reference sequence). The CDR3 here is CASWPGWVNTEAFF. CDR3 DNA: TGTGCCAGTTGGCCGGGTTGGGTGAATACTGAAGCTTTCTTT.

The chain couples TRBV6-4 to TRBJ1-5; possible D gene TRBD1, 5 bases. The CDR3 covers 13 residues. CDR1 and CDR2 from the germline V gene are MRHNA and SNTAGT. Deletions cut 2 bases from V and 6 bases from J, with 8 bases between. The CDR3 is CASSDRGGQPQHF. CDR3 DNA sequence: TGTGCCAGCAGTGACAGGGGAGGTCAGCCCCAGCATTTT.

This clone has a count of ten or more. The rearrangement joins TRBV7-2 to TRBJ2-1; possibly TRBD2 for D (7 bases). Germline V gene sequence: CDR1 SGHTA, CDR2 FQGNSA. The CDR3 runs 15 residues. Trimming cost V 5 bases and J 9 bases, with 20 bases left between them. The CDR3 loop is CASSPTRQGGGEQFF. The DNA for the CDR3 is TGTGCCAGCAGCCCGACCAGGCAGGGAGGGGGTGAGCAGTTCTTC.

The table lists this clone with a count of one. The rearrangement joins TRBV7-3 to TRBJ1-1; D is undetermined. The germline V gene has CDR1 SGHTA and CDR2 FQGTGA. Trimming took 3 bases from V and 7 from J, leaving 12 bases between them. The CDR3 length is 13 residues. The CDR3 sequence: CASSFGLRDEAFF. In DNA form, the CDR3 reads TGTGCCAGCAGCTTTGGGCTCCGTGATGAAGCTTTCTTT.

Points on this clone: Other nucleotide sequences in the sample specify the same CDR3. The CDR3 loop reads CAWSLGMNTEAFF. In DNA, the CDR3 is TGTGCCTGGAGTTTAGGCATGAACACTGAAGCTTTCTTT. V is TRBV30 and J is TRBJ1-1; D unclear. Germline assignment: CDR1 GTSNPN and CDR2 SVGIG (reference sequence). Trimming stripped 2 bases from V and 0 bases from J, with 7 bases between. The length of the CDR3 is 13 residues.

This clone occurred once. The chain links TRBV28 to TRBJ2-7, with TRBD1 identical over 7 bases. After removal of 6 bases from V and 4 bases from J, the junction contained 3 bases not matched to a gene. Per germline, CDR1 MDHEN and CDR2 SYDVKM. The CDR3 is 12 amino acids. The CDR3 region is CASRQQGYEQYF. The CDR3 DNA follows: TGTGCCAGCAGGCAACAGGGGTACGAGCAGTACTTC.

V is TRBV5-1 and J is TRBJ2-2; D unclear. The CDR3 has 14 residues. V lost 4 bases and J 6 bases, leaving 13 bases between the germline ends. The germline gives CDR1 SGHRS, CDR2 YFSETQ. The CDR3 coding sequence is TGCGCCAGCAGCCCGAACGATATACCCGGGGAGCTGTTTTTT. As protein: CASSPNDIPGELFF.

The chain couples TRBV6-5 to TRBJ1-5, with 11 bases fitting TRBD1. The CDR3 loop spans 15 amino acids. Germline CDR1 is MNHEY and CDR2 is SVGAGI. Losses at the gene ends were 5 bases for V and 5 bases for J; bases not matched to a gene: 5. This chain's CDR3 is CASSRTGGQDQPQHF. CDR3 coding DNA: TGTGCCAGCAGTCGGACAGGGGGCCAGGATCAGCCCCAGCATTTT.

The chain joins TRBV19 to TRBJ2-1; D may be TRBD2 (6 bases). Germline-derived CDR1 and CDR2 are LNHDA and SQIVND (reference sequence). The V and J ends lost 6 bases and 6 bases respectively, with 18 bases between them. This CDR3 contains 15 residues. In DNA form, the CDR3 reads TGTGCCAGTAGCCGGCCGAGCGCGGGATTCAATGAGCAGTTCTTC. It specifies CASSRPSAGFNEQFF.

The CDR3 region has the DNA TGTGCCAGCAGCTTAGCACTCTATAAAAACAATGAGCAGTTCTTC. Translation gives CASSLALYKNNEQFF. This chain connects TRBV7-8 to TRBJ2-1; no reliable D call. CDR1 is SGHVS, CDR2 FQNEAQ, per germline. V gave up 0 bases and J gave up 5 bases, with 11 bases separating them. The CDR3 is 15 amino acids.

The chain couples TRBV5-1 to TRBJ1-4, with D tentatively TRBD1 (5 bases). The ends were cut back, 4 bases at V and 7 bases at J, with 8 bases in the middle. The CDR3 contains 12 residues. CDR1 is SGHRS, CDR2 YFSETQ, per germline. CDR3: CASSPRAEKLFF. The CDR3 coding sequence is TGCGCCAGCAGCCCCAGGGCTGAAAAACTGTTTTTT.

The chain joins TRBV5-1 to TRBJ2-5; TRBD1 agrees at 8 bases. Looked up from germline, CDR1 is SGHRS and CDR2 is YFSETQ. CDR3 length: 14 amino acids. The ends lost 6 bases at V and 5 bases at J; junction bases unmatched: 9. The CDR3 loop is CASNTGQGDETQYF. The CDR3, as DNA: TGCGCCAGCAACACCGGACAGGGCGATGAGACCCAGTACTTC.

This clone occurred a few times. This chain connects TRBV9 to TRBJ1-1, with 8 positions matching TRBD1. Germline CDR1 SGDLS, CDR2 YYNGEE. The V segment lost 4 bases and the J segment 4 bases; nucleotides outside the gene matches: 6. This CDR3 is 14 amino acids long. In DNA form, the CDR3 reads TGTGCCAGCAGCAAGGACAGGGTGGGCACTGAAGCTTTCTTT. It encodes CASSKDRVGTEAFF.

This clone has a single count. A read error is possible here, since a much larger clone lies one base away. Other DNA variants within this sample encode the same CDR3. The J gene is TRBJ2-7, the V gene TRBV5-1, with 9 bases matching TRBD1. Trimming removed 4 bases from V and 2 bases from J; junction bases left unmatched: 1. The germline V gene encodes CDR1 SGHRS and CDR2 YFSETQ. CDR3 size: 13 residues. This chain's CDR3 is CASSRDRAYEQYF. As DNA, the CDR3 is TGCGCCAGCAGCCGGGACAGGGCCTACGAGCAGTACTTC.

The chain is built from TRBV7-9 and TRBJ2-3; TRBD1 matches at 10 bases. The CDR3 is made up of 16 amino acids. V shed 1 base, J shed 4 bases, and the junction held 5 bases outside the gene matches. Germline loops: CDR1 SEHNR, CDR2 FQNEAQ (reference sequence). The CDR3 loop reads CASSLGDRGPSDTQYF. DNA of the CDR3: TGTGCCAGCAGCTTAGGAGACAGGGGGCCGTCAGATACGCAGTATTTT. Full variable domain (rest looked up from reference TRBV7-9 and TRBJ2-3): DTGVSQNPRHKITKRGQNVTFRCDPISEHNRLYWYRQTLGQGPEFLTYFQNEAQLEKSRLLSDRFSAERPKGSFSTLEIQRTEQGDSAMYLCASSLGDRGPSDTQYFGPGTRLTVL.